A single sample is the source of the 12 T cell receptor beta chains below, sequenced in a study of CD8 T cells in Susac syndrome. Reverse transcription used roughly 0.45 to 1 ug RNA and random hexamers. TCRdb re-derived calls from the immunoSEQ multiplex PCR reads in MiXCR, one entry per CDR3 protein. The data show about 130,000 distinct CDR3 sequences, 95% seen once. What was sequenced was CD8+ T cells from PBMCs. All receptors derive from a human donor with Susac syndrome.

This clonotype was counted a single time. The CDR3 is CSVEQGFNEQFF. In DNA, the CDR3 is TGCAGCGTTGAGCAAGGGTTCAATGAGCAGTTCTTC. This chain joins TRBV29-1 and TRBJ2-1; D uncertain. The length of the CDR3 is 12 residues. Germline-derived CDR1 and CDR2 are SQVTM and ANQGSEA. Trimming shortened V by 3 bases and J by 6 bases, and 9 bases separated the two germline ends.

The rearrangement uses TRBV11-1 and TRBJ2-1; D remains ambiguous. Germline V CDR1 and CDR2: SGHAT, FQDESV (reference sequence). V lost 5 bases, J lost 0 bases, and 17 bases lay in between. The CDR3 has 17 residues. The CDR3 loop reads CASSNDLSRNSYNEQFF. The CDR3 DNA reads as TGTGCCAGCAGCAACGATCTGAGCCGGAACTCCTACAATGAGCAGTTCTTC.

The V and J genes are TRBV3-1 and TRBJ2-2, with TRBD2 matching 8 bases. CDR3 length: 17 amino acids. V shed 4 bases, J shed 5 bases, and the junction held 12 bases outside the gene matches. Germline CDR1 LGHDT, CDR2 YNNKEL (reference sequence). This chain's CDR3 is CASSLNLGLAGTGELFF. In nucleotides, the CDR3 is TGTGCCAGCAGCCTCAACCTCGGCCTAGCGGGTACCGGGGAGCTGTTTTTT.

The rearrangement links TRBV29-1 to TRBJ2-1, with D perhaps matching TRBD2 (5 bases). Germline V gene data show CDR1 as SQVTM and CDR2 as ANQGSEA. The V end lost 4 bases, the J end lost 0 bases, and 10 bases lay between the germline ends. The length of the CDR3 is 14 residues. The CDR3 is CSVVGSDSYNEQFF. The CDR3 DNA is TGCAGCGTTGTTGGTAGCGACTCCTACAATGAGCAGTTCTTC.

The chain couples TRBV9 to TRBJ2-5; D is tentatively TRBD1 or TRBD2 (6 bases each). Per the germline V gene, CDR1 is SGDLS and CDR2 is YYNGEE. The length of the CDR3 is 14 residues. V was trimmed by 5 bases and J by 7 bases, leaving 18 bases between them. CDR3 bases: TGTGCCAGCAGTCCTAACAGGGCCGGGGGGACCCAGTACTTC. It encodes CASSPNRAGGTQYF.

The chain uses TRBV2 and TRBJ2-7; 7 bases map to TRBD2. The V gene's germline CDR1 is SNHLY and CDR2 FYNNEI. Germline trimming cut 8 bases from V and 1 base from J; bases unmatched to any gene: 8. CDR3 length: 14 amino acids. The CDR3 DNA is TGTGCCAGCTGGCCGGGACTACCATCCTACGAGCAGTACTTC. This encodes CASWPGLPSYEQYF.

This chain uses TRBV12-3 or TRBV12-4 with TRBJ1-2, with 7 bases fitting TRBD1. The V and J ends lost 6 bases and 4 bases, in that order; junction bases with no gene match: 5. This CDR3 has 13 amino acids. The CDR3 is CASSAGQTYGYTF. CDR3 DNA: TGTGCCAGCAGCGCGGGACAGACCTATGGCTACACCTTC.

The chain employs TRBV7-6 and TRBJ2-5; TRBD2 matches 10 bases. The germline V gene has CDR1 SGHVS and CDR2 FNYEAQ. CDR3 length equals 16 residues. The V segment lost 2 bases and the J segment 5 bases; nucleotides outside the gene matches: 8. The CDR3: CASSLTLAGWEETQYF. The CDR3, as DNA: TGTGCCAGCAGCTTAACACTAGCGGGATGGGAGGAGACCCAGTACTTC.

This sequence joins TRBV6-5 and TRBJ2-1; the match to TRBD2 covers 10 bases. This CDR3 is 17 amino acids long. V shed 2 bases, J shed 10 bases, and the junction held 14 bases outside the gene matches. CDR1 and CDR2 from the germline V gene are MNHEY and SVGAGI. CDR3 nucleotides: TGTGCCAGCAGTTACCCGTGGACTAGCGGAGTTGGGGGAGAGCAGTTCTTC. It encodes CASSYPWTSGVGGEQFF.

In this sample, this clonotype turned up once. The chain combines TRBV28 with TRBJ2-7, with 10 bases that match TRBD1. The V gene end was trimmed by 4 bases and the J gene end by 5 bases; junction bases not matched to a gene: 23. CDR3 length: 20 amino acids. Germline V gene sequence: CDR1 MDHEN, CDR2 SYDVKM. The CDR3: CASSSPGTGVVKGVAHEQYF. CDR3 nucleotides: TGTGCCAGCAGTTCCCCGGGGACAGGGGTAGTAAAGGGAGTAGCGCACGAGCAGTACTTC. Complete variable domain (other parts from reference TRBV28 and TRBJ2-7): DVKVTQSSRYLVKRTGEKVFLECVQDMDHENMFWYRQDPGLGLRLIYFSYDVKMKEKGDIPEGYSVSREKKERFSLILESASTNQTSMYLCASSSPGTGVVKGVAHEQYFGPGTRLTVT.

J is TRBJ1-2 and V is TRBV15, with D perhaps matching TRBD1 (5 bases). Germline V gene lookup returns CDR1 LNHNV and CDR2 YYDKDF (reference sequence). V lost 1 base and J lost 6, with 15 bases in between. This CDR3 is 15 amino acids long. For the CDR3, the DNA is TGTGCCACCAGCAGAGCACAGGTCGCATCCGATGGCTACACCTTC. This gives the protein CATSRAQVASDGYTF. The full variable domain, rest sourced from reference TRBV15 and TRBJ1-2, is DAMVIQNPRYQVTQFGKPVTLSCSQTLNHNVMYWYQQKSSQAPKLLFHYYDKDFNNEADTPDNFQSRRPNTSFCFLDIRSPGLGDTAMYLCATSRAQVASDGYTFGSGTRLTVV.

This clonotype occurred once. The V call is TRBV1, the J call TRBJ1-1; the table gives TRBD1 as D, unverified against the DNA. TRBV1 is reported as a pseudogene. CDR3 length: 16 residues. CDR3 nucleotides: TGCACCAGCAGCCAAGACCCCGAATTGTCCCCCACTGAAGCTTTCTTT. Residues: CTSSQDPELSPTEAFF.